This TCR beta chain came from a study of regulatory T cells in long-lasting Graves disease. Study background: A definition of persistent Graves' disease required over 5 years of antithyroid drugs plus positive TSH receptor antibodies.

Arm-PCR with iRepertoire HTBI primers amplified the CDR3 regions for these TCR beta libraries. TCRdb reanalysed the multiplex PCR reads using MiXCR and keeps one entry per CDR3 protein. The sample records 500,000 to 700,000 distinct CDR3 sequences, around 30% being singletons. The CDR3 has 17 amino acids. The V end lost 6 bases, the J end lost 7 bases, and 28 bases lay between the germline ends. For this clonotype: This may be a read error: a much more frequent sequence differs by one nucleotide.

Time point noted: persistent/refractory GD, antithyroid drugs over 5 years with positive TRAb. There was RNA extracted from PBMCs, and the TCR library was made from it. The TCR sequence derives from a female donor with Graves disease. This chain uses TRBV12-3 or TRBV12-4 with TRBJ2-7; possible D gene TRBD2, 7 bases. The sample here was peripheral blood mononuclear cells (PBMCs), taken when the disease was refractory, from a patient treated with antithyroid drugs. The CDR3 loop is CASSRGLMREGPGEQYF. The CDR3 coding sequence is TGTGCCAGCAGCAGGGGTTTGATGAGGGAGGGCCCGGGTGAGCAGTACTTC.